Here is one TCR beta chain with its context. Its antigen is not known. V shed 4 bases, J shed 3 bases, and the junction held 3 bases outside the gene matches. Germline V gene data show CDR1 as SGDLS and CDR2 as YYNGEE. The CDR3 loop spans 16 amino acids. This specimen comes from a study of T cell responses to AZD1222 COVID-19 vaccine. General study findings and limits: Regions 160-218 and 743-854 held dominance among vaccine-associated CD4 TCRs, which spanned spike. Clonal diversity may have been underestimated, and the donors were mostly white British, with more females than males. Repertoires were obtained only post-peak T cell response.

Libraries were prepared by immunoSEQ multiplex PCR; TCRdb keeps only in-frame clonotypes and omits some of them. The table includes fewer than 200,000 clones, about 86% detected once. The chain links TRBV9 to TRBJ2-1, with 14 bases fitting TRBD2. Here the sequenced sample was peripheral blood, taken 28 days after the second AZD1222 dose. The clonotype was recovered from an adult who received the AZD1222 COVID-19 vaccine. The CDR3 is CASSSTSGGVYNEQFF. The CDR3 coding sequence is TGTGCCAGCAGCTCGACTAGCGGGGGGGTCTACAATGAGCAGTTCTTC.